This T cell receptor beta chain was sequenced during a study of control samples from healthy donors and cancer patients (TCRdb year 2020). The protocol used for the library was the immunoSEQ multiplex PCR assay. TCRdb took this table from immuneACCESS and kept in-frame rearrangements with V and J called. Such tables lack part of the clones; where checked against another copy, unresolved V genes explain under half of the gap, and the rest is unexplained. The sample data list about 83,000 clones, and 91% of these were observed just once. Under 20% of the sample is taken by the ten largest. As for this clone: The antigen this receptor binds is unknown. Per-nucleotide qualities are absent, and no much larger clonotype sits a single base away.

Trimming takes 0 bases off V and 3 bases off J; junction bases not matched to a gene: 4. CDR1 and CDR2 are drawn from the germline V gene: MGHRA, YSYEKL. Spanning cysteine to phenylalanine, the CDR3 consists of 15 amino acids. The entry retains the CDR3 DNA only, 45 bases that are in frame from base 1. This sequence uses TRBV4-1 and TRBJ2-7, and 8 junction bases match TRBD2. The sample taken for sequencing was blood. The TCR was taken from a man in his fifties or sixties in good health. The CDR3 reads CASSQEGLGNYEQYF. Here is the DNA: TGCGCCAGCAGCCAAGAGGGACTAGGAAACTACGAGCAGTACTTC.